Sequencing of this T cell receptor beta chain was carried out in a study of blood T cell repertoires in COVID-19. Generated by immunoSEQ multiplex PCR, the TCRdb table keeps only in-frame clones and is missing some. The table lists a few hundred thousand clones, approximately 84% of them singletons. The CDR3 runs to 14 residues. Germline lookup yields CDR1 KGHDR and CDR2 SFDVKD. Trimming left V 7 bases short and J 7 bases short, with 13 bases between. V and J are TRBV24-1 and TRBJ1-6, with a tentative D call TRBD1 (5 bases). The specimen was PBMCs or T cells enriched from blood (not recorded which). The sequence was obtained from a woman younger than 45 who had recovered from COVID-19. The DNA of the CDR3 is TGTGCCACCAGGGGAGGGACGGCAAATTCACCCCTCCACTTT. Translation: CATRGGTANSPLHF.